This TCR beta chain was obtained from a study of cytomegalovirus exposure and HLA in healthy donors. Study-level background: Within an early data release were tens of millions of unique TCRs drawn from HLA-typed donors. Regarding the study as a whole: A list of around 150 TCR beta chains associated with cytomegalovirus was given. Some segments of the V type, notably TRBV6-2 and TRBV6-3, were excluded as indistinguishable.

PCR used 60 Vbeta primers and 13 Jbeta primers. Here immunoSEQ multiplex PCR was the method, and the copy in TCRdb shows in-frame clones only, minus some. The table lists roughly 150,000 clones, 80% of them singletons. Details on this clone: Its antigen is unidentified.

The CDR3 runs to 13 residues. Germline CDR1 is LGHNT and CDR2 is FRNRAP. Trimming took off 0 bases at V and 8 bases at J, with 7 bases between the two ends. The TCR was taken from a woman aged 40 to 50 in good health and CMV-seronegative. The rearrangement joins TRBV12-5 to TRBJ2-2; weak D call: TRBD1 (5 bases). Sequencing was done on a sample of PBMCs. DNA of the CDR3: TGTGCTAGTGGTTTGGTACAGGCGGGGGAGCTGTTTTTT. This gives the protein CASGLVQAGELFF.